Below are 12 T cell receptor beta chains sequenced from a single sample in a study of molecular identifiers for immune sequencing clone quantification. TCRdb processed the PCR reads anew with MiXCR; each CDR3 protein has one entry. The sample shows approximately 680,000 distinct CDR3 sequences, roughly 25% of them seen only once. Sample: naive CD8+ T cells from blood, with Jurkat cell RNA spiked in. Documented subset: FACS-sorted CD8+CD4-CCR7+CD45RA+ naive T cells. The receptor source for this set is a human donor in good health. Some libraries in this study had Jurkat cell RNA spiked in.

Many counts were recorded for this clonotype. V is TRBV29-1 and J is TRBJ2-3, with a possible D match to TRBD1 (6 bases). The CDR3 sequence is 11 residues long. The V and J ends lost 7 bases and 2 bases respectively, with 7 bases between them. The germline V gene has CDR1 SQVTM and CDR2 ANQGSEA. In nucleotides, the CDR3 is TGCAGCGCAGGGGACACAGATACGCAGTATTTT. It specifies CSAGDTDTQYF.

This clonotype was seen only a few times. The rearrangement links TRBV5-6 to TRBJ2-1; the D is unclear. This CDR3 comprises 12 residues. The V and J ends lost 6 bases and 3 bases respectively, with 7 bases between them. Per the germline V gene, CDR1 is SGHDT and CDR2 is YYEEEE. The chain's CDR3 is CASNLDYNEQFF. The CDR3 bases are TGTGCCAGCAACCTAGACTACAATGAGCAGTTCTTC.

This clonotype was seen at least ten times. CDR3 nucleotides: TGTGCCAGCAGTTACTTAGCGGGGGGGCGCGATACGCAGTATTTT. The encoded protein is CASSYLAGGRDTQYF. J is TRBJ2-3 and V is TRBV6-6; TRBD2 agrees at 11 bases. The CDR3 covers 15 residues. In germline, CDR1 is MNHNY, CDR2 SVGAGI (reference sequence). The ends lost 1 base at V and 6 bases at J; junction bases unmatched: 3.

The CDR3 loop is CASTPGPFNQPQHF. The DNA for the CDR3 is TGTGCCAGTACTCCTGGACCTTTCAATCAGCCCCAGCATTTT. The gene calls are TRBV19 and TRBJ1-5; D is ambiguous. The CDR3 covers 14 residues. The germline V gene has CDR1 LNHDA and CDR2 SQIVND (reference sequence). Trimming took 7 bases from V and 3 from J, leaving 13 bases between them. The full variable domain, rest sourced from reference TRBV19 and TRBJ1-5, is DGGITQSPKYLFRKEGQNVTLSCEQNLNHDAMYWYRQDPGQGLRLIYYSQIVNDFQKGDIAEGYSVSREKKESFPLTVTSAQKNPTAFYLCASTPGPFNQPQHFGDGTRLSIL.

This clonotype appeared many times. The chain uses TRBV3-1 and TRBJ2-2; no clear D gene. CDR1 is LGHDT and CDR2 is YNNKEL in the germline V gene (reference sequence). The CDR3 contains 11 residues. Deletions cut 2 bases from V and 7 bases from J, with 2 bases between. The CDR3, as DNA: TGTGCCAGCAGCCAAAGCGGGGAGCTGTTTTTT. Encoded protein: CASSQSGELFF.

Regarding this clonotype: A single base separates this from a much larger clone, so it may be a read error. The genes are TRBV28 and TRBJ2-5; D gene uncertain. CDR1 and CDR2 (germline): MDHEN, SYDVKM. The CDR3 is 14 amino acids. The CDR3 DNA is TGTGCCAGCAATCTTCACGCTGTCCAAGGGACCCAGTACTTC. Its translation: CASNLHAVQGTQYF.

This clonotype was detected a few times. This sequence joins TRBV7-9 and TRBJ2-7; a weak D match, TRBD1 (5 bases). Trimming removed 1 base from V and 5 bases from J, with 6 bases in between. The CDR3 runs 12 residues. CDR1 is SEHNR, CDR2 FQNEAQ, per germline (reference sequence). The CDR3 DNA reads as TGTGCCAGCAGCTTAGTCAGGGACGAGCAGTACTTC. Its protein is CASSLVRDEQYF.

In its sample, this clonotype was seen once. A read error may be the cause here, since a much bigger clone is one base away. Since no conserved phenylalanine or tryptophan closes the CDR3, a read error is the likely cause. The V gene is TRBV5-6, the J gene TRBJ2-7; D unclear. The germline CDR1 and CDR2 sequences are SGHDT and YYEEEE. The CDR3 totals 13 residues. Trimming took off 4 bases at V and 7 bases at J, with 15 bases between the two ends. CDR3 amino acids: CASSIKGPLEQYS. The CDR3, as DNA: TGTGCCAGCAGCATCAAGGGTCCCCTGGAGCAGTACTCC.

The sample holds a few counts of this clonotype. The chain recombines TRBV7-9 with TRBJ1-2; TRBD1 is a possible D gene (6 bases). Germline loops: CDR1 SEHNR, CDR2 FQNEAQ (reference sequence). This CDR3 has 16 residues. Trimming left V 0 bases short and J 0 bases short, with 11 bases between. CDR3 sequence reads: CASSLAGHRANYGYTF. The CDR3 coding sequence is TGTGCCAGCAGCTTAGCGGGACATAGAGCTAACTATGGCTACACCTTC.

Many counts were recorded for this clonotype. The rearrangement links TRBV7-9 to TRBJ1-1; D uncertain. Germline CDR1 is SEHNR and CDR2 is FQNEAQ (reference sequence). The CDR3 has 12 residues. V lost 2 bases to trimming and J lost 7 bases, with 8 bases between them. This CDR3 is CASSLRTIEAFF. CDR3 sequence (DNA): TGTGCCAGCAGCTTACGTACAATTGAAGCTTTCTTT.

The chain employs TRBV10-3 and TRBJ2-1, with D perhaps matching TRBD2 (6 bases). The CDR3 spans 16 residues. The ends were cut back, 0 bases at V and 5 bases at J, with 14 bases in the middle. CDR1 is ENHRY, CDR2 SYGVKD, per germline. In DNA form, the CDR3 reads TGTGCCATCAGTGAGTCGTCCGGGACTGGGGACAATGAGCAGTTCTTC. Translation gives CAISESSGTGDNEQFF.

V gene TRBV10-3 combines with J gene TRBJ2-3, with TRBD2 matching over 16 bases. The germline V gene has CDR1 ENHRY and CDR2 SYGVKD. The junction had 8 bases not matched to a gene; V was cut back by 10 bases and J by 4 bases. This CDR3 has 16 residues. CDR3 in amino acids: CANAPGLAGGPDTQYF. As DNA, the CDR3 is TGTGCCAACGCTCCGGGACTAGCGGGAGGGCCAGATACGCAGTATTTT.